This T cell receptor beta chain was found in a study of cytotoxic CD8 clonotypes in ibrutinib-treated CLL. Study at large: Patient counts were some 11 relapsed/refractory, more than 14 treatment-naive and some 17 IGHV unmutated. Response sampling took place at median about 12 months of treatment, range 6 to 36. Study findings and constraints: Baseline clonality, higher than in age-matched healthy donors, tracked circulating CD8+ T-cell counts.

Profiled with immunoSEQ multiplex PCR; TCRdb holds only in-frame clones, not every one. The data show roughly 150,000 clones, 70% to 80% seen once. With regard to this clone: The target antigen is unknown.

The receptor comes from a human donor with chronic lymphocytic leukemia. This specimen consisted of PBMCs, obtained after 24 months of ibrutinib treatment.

CDR3 DNA sequence: TGTGCCAGCAGTTTATGGCAGGGGGCTTGGGAGCAGTACTTC. Protein sequence: CASSLWQGAWEQYF. V and J are TRBV28 and TRBJ2-7, with TRBD1 identical over 8 bases. CDR1 MDHEN and CDR2 SYDVKM come from the germline V gene. Germline trimming cut 0 bases from V and 7 bases from J; bases unmatched to any gene: 5. The CDR3 is 14 residues long.